This entry features one TCR beta chain sequence. The antigen is unknown. The DNA ends 3 residues before the CDR3 does, and the rest of the CDR3 is filled in from the germline J gene. This specimen comes from a study of T cells in women clearing cervical HPV infection. Across the study: Control women cleared a single incident HPV16 infection within 12 months.

Study outcomes and limitations: Unknown T-cell numbers per sample may underlie the richness differences. CIN3+ cases had significantly higher TCR repertoire richness than controls, but evenness did not differ. Timing of associations relative to infection is unclear; T-cell subsets were not isolated.

The ends were cut back, 2 bases at V and 4 bases at J, with 13 bases in the middle. This CDR3 comprises 14 residues. Germline lookup yields CDR1 DFQATT and CDR2 SNEGSKA (reference sequence). Data came from immunoSEQ multiplex PCR; TCRdb stores just in-frame clones and leaves some out. The repertoire shows 25,000 to 35,000 clones; the top ten hold about 4.3%. The V and J genes are TRBV20-1 and TRBJ2-3; a weak D match, TRBD1 (5 bases). The origin of this receptor is a woman between 18 and 75 years old with a cervical HPV16 infection that either progressed to CIN3+ or cleared (not recorded which). The sequenced material came from blood buffy coat. The CDR3 reads CSARRGRAADTQYF. Partial CDR3 DNA: TGCAGTGCTAGAAGAGGCAGGGCGGCAGATACG.